The 5 T cell receptor beta chains below come from one sample, sequenced in a study of blood T cell repertoires in COVID-19 (dated by TCRdb to the early 2020s). Library generation was performed with the immunoSEQ multiplex PCR assay. TCRdb mirrors the immuneACCESS table, restricted to in-frame sequences. Some clones are absent from its copies; in checked studies, under half trace to an unresolved V gene, and the reason for the others is unknown. The sample table records 120,000 or so clones; approximately 80% of these occur just once. Clones ranked in the top ten supply about 4.2% of the sample. The sample taken for sequencing was peripheral blood. The receptors were sampled from a woman aged 65 to 85 with acute or convalescent COVID-19.

This chain links TRBV29-1 with TRBJ1-4; D perhaps matches TRBD1 (6 bases). The CDR3 is made up of 13 amino acids. In germline, CDR1 is SQVTM, CDR2 ANQGSEA. Trimming removed 5 bases at V and 6 bases at J, with 13 bases between. CDR3 amino acids: CSVRGGADEKLFF. The CDR3 DNA sequence: TGCAGCGTTAGAGGGGGAGCCGATGAAAAACTGTTTTTT. Together with reference TRBV29-1 and TRBJ1-4, the CDR3 gives the full variable domain: SAVISQKPSRDICQRGTSLTIQCQVDSQVTMMFWYRQQPGQSLTLIATANQGSEATYESGFVIDKFPISRPNLTFSTLTVSNMSPEDSSIYLCSVRGGADEKLFFGSGTQLSVL.

V is TRBV27 and J is TRBJ2-3; D may be TRBD1 (6 bases). In germline, CDR1 is MNHEY, CDR2 SMNVEV (reference sequence). This CDR3 comprises 14 residues. With 3 bases removed from V and 5 bases from J, the gap between germline ends came to 12 bases. The CDR3 loop reads CASSFRGIGDTQYF. CDR3 coding DNA: TGTGCCAGCAGTTTTAGGGGGATAGGAGATACGCAGTATTTT.

The CDR3 protein is CASSLDGGGETQYF. DNA for the CDR3: TGTGCCAGCAGCTTAGATGGAGGGGGCGAGACCCAGTACTTC. The chain carries TRBV7-9 and TRBJ2-5; perhaps TRBD1 as D (7 bases). CDR3 length equals 14 residues. Looked up from germline, CDR1 is SEHNR and CDR2 is FQNEAQ (reference sequence). V was shortened by 1 base and J by 5 bases, with 11 bases between the two germline ends.

The V and J genes are TRBV6-6 and TRBJ2-1; 10 bases match TRBD2. This CDR3 is built from 15 residues. The germline V gene has CDR1 MNHNY and CDR2 SVGAGI (reference sequence). Trimming took 5 bases from V and 8 from J; bases not matched to a gene: 9. This chain's CDR3 is CASSPPRSGGDEQFF. The CDR3 nucleotides are TGTGCCAGCAGTCCCCCAAGAAGCGGGGGGGATGAGCAGTTCTTC.

The V and J genes are TRBV5-4 and TRBJ1-1, with D maybe TRBD1 (6 bases). The V and J ends lost 2 bases and 1 base respectively, with 12 bases between them. Germline CDR1 is SGHNT and CDR2 is YYREEE (reference sequence). The CDR3 spans 15 residues. The CDR3 DNA follows: TGTGCCAGCAGCTTCTCGGGGGGCCGGAACACTGAAGCTTTCTTT. Protein: CASSFSGGRNTEAFF. The full variable domain, its missing parts supplied by reference TRBV5-4 and TRBJ1-1, is ETGVTQSPTHLIKTRGQQVTLRCSSQSGHNTVSWYQQALGQGPQFIFQYYREEENGRGNFPPRFSGLQFPNYSSELNVNALELDDSALYLCASSFSGGRNTEAFFGQGTRLTVV.